A single sample is the source of the 12 T cell receptor beta chains below, sequenced in a study of blood T cell repertoires in COVID-19. Libraries were prepared by immunoSEQ multiplex PCR; TCRdb keeps only in-frame clonotypes and omits some of them. The sample includes roughly 410,000 clones, 70% to 90% of them seen just once. Sequencing was performed on peripheral blood. The receptor source for this set is a man aged 35-49 years with acute or convalescent COVID-19.

The CDR3: CASSSGGSEKGEQYF. The DNA for the CDR3 is TGCGCCAGCAGCTCCGGCGGGTCAGAAAAAGGGGAGCAGTACTTC. The chain recombines TRBV5-1 with TRBJ2-7; the D gene is possibly TRBD2 (5 bases). This CDR3 region has 15 residues. The V gene lost 3 bases and the J gene lost 7 bases, with 20 bases spanning the gap. Germline assignment: CDR1 SGHRS and CDR2 YFSETQ. Full variable domain (missing parts from reference TRBV5-1 and TRBJ2-7): KAGVTQTPRYLIKTRGQQVTLSCSPISGHRSVSWYQQTPGQGLQFLFEYFSETQRNKGNFPGRFSGRQFSNSRSEMNVSTLELGDSALYLCASSSGGSEKGEQYFGPGTRLTVT.

This rearrangement joins TRBV18 to TRBJ2-3; a possible D gene is TRBD1 (5 bases). The CDR3 covers 15 residues. Germline V gene lookup returns CDR1 KGHSH and CDR2 LQKENI. The germline V and J ends were trimmed by 0 bases and 3 bases, with 10 bases remaining between them. In nucleotides, the CDR3 is TGTGCCAGCTCACCACCGCTGGGGCCAACAGATACGCAGTATTTT. Translation gives CASSPPLGPTDTQYF.

This chain connects TRBV28 to TRBJ1-4; D perhaps matches TRBD1 (5 bases). Germline loops: CDR1 MDHEN, CDR2 SYDVKM. The V and J ends lost 6 bases and 3 bases respectively, with 14 bases between them. The CDR3 runs 15 residues. CDR3 region: CASRVGLTANEKLFF. In DNA form, the CDR3 reads TGTGCCAGCAGGGTGGGACTCACCGCTAATGAAAAACTGTTTTTT. The full variable domain, rest sourced from reference TRBV28 and TRBJ1-4, is DVKVTQSSRYLVKRTGEKVFLECVQDMDHENMFWYRQDPGLGLRLIYFSYDVKMKEKGDIPEGYSVSREKKERFSLILESASTNQTSMYLCASRVGLTANEKLFFGSGTQLSVL.

The chain recombines TRBV27 with TRBJ2-3; tentatively, D is TRBD2 (6 bases). This CDR3 spans 12 amino acids. Germline loops: CDR1 MNHEY, CDR2 SMNVEV (reference sequence). Trimming removed 2 bases from V and 7 bases from J, with 7 bases in between. This chain's CDR3 is CASSLGGNTQYF. In nucleotides, the CDR3 is TGTGCCAGCAGTTTAGGGGGGAATACGCAGTATTTT.

This chain connects TRBV4-1 to TRBJ1-5; possibly TRBD1 for D (6 bases). The CDR3 runs 18 residues. Germline V gives CDR1 MGHRA, CDR2 YSYEKL. V was shortened by 2 bases and J by 4 bases, with 21 bases between the two germline ends. Here the CDR3 DNA reads TGCGCCAGCAGCCAATTCCAGACAGGCCGAATGGTTAATCAGCCCCAGCATTTT. Its translation: CASSQFQTGRMVNQPQHF.

The chain links TRBV9 to TRBJ2-2; 8 bases fit TRBD2. The germline CDR1 and CDR2 sequences are SGDLS and YYNGEE. The junction had 13 bases not matched to a gene; V was cut back by 0 bases and J by 3 bases. The CDR3 totals 19 residues. The CDR3 bases are TGTGCCAGCAGCGTAGGTCGGGTTCAAACTAGCGGTTACACCGGGGAGCTGTTTTTT. The encoded protein is CASSVGRVQTSGYTGELFF.

This chain joins TRBV18 and TRBJ1-1; D unclear. CDR3 length: 15 residues. Trimming took off 3 bases at V and 1 base at J, with 12 bases between the two ends. Germline assignment: CDR1 KGHSH and CDR2 LQKENI. CDR3 loop: CASSPYRRENTEAFF. The CDR3 DNA follows: TGTGCCAGCTCACCCTACCGACGGGAGAACACTGAAGCTTTCTTT. The full variable domain, rest sourced from reference TRBV18 and TRBJ1-1, is NAGVMQNPRHLVRRRGQEARLRCSPMKGHSHVYWYRQLPEEGLKFMVYLQKENIIDESGMPKERFSAEFPKEGPSILRIQQVVRGDSAAYFCASSPYRRENTEAFFGQGTRLTVV.

The chain carries TRBV30 and TRBJ1-1, with unresolved D. CDR1 and CDR2 from the germline V gene are GTSNPN and SVGIG (reference sequence). V was trimmed by 5 bases and J by 2 bases, leaving 12 bases between them. The CDR3 runs 13 residues. The CDR3 sequence: CAWGAADNTEAFF. CDR3 in DNA: TGTGCCTGGGGTGCGGCGGATAACACTGAAGCTTTCTTT.

CDR3 bases: TGTGCCAGCCTGCTAGCGTGGAATGAGCAGTTCTTC. It codes for CASLLAWNEQFF. The chain uses TRBV2 and TRBJ2-1; D is perhaps TRBD2 (6 bases). V was clipped by 8 bases and J by 7 bases, with 12 bases between them. Germline V gives CDR1 SNHLY, CDR2 FYNNEI. The CDR3 length is 12 residues.

The chain employs TRBV5-6 and TRBJ1-5; no reliable D call. Trimming removed 3 bases from V and 1 base from J, with 8 bases in between. CDR3 length: 14 amino acids. The germline CDR1 and CDR2 sequences are SGHDT and YYEEEE. CDR3 sequence reads: CASSSSRSNQPQHF. The CDR3 coding sequence is TGTGCCAGCAGCTCTTCCAGGAGCAATCAGCCCCAGCATTTT.

The gene calls are TRBV2 and TRBJ1-4, with D hard to call. Trimming shortened V by 6 bases and J by 5 bases, and 16 bases separated the two germline ends. Germline CDR1 is SNHLY and CDR2 is FYNNEI. CDR3 length: 15 residues. As DNA, the CDR3 is TGTGCCAGCAGATCCTTCGGGGATTTCAATGAAAAACTGTTTTTT. Protein: CASRSFGDFNEKLFF.

The chain combines TRBV6-1 with TRBJ1-2; D is possibly TRBD1 (6 bases). Germline V gene data show CDR1 as MNHNS and CDR2 as SASEGT. Trimming removed 2 bases at V and 5 bases at J, with 9 bases between. This CDR3 is built from 13 residues. The DNA for the CDR3 is TGTGCCAGCAGTGAAAGGGGGGGGTATGGCTACACCTTC. Protein product: CASSERGGYGYTF.